A single sample gave rise to the 8 T cell receptor beta chains below, sequenced in a study of T cells in Graves' hyperthyroidism and ophthalmopathy. What was amplified from RNA transcripts were TCR beta CDR3 regions. The HTBI primer set was used in a first-round RT-PCR of the TCR CDR3. Each CDR3 protein gets one entry after TCRdb re-called the multiplex PCR reads with MiXCR. The data show over 350,000 distinct CDR3 sequences, around 15% seen once. Sequenced sample: blood. The receptors here all came from a middle-aged man with Graves' ophthalmopathy.

V usage is TRBV28 and J usage is TRBJ2-1; D is perhaps TRBD2 (6 bases). V dropped 8 bases and J dropped 0 bases, with 17 bases sitting between them. The CDR3 length is 16 residues. Looked up from germline, CDR1 is MDHEN and CDR2 is SYDVKM. Here the CDR3 DNA reads TGTGCCAGCGGGAAGGGGCGGGATTCCTCCTACAATGAGCAGTTCTTC. Protein product: CASGKGRDSSYNEQFF.

This clonotype was recorded at least ten times. V gene TRBV28 combines with J gene TRBJ2-7; D possibly corresponds to TRBD1 (6 bases). Germline CDR1 MDHEN, CDR2 SYDVKM. This CDR3 region has 14 residues. The germline V and J ends were trimmed by 3 bases and 2 bases, with 11 bases remaining between them. CDR3 DNA sequence: TGTGCCAGCAGTTTTCGGGACAACCCCTACGAGCAGTACTTC. Protein sequence: CASSFRDNPYEQYF.

The sample holds many counts of this clonotype. The V gene is TRBV11-2, the J gene TRBJ1-6; TRBD1 matches 9 bases. Germline CDR1 SGHAT, CDR2 FQNNGV. V dropped 4 bases and J dropped 10; count of bases not matched to a gene: 8. The CDR3 has 15 residues. CDR3 nucleotide sequence: TGTGCCAGCAGCTCAGGGACAGGGAGGGGATCACCCCTCCACTTT. Protein: CASSSGTGRGSPLHF. Variable domain in full (rest from reference TRBV11-2 and TRBJ1-6): EAGVAQSPRYKIIEKRQSVAFWCNPISGHATLYWYQQILGQGPKLLIQFQNNGVVDDSQLPKDRFSAERLKGVDSTLKIQPAKLEDSAVYLCASSSGTGRGSPLHFGNGTRLTVT.

As to this clonotype: This may stem from a read error, because a much larger clone lies one nucleotide away. This rearrangement joins TRBV29-1 to TRBJ2-1; D may be TRBD1 (5 bases). The CDR3 sequence is 13 residues long. Germline V gene sequence: CDR1 SQVTM, CDR2 ANQGSEA. The CDR3 sequence is CSVESPGYNEQLF. The DNA of the CDR3 is TGCAGCGTTGAATCTCCAGGGTACAATGAGCAGCTCTTC.

In its sample, this clonotype was seen a few times. V usage is TRBV29-1 and J usage is TRBJ2-2; D unresolved. The V end lost 6 bases, the J end lost 5 bases, and 16 bases lay between the germline ends. CDR3 length equals 14 residues. From germline, CDR1 is SQVTM and CDR2 ANQGSEA. CDR3 loop: CSVTRELHTGELFF. The CDR3 DNA reads TGCAGCGTAACACGCGAATTACATACCGGGGAGCTGTTTTTT.

This clonotype turned up a few times. This chain links TRBV12-3 or TRBV12-4 with TRBJ2-1, with D perhaps matching TRBD1 (5 bases). The CDR3 has 15 amino acids. Trimming pared 3 bases from V and 1 base from J, leaving 10 bases between. The DNA of the CDR3 is TGTGCCAGCAGTTTTAGAAGGGGATCCTACAATGAGCAGTTCTTC. Amino acid sequence: CASSFRRGSYNEQFF.

This clonotype was counted a few times. This rearrangement joins TRBV12-5 to TRBJ2-1, with unresolved D. Trimming took 6 bases from V and 0 from J, leaving 6 bases between them. Germline V gene data show CDR1 as LGHNT and CDR2 as FRNRAP. CDR3 size: 13 residues. The CDR3 DNA reads TGTGCTAGTGGAAGCTTCTCCTACAATGAGCAGTTCTTC. Amino acids: CASGSFSYNEQFF.

This clonotype occurred many times. This chain uses TRBV29-1 with TRBJ2-7; TRBD2 matches 8 bases. This CDR3 contains 13 residues. The germline gives CDR1 SQVTM, CDR2 ANQGSEA. The V gene end was trimmed by 4 bases and the J gene end by 0 bases; junction bases not matched to a gene: 2. In DNA form, the CDR3 reads TGCAGCGTTGGGACTAGCAACTCCTACGAGCAGTACTTC. Translating it yields CSVGTSNSYEQYF.